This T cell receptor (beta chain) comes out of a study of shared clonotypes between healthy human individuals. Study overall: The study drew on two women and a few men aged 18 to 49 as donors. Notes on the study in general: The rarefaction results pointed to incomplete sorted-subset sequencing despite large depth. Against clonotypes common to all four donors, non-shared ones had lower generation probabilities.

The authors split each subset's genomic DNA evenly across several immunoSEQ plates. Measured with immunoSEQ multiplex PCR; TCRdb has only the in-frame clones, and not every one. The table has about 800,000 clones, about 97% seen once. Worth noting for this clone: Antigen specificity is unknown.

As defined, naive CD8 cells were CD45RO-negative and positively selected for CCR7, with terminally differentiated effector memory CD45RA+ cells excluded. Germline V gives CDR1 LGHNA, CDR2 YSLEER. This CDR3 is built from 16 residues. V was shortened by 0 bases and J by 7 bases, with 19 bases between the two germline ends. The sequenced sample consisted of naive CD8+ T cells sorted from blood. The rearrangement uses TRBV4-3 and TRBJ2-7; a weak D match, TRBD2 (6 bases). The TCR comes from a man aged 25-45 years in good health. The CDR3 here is CASSQERTGVMGEQYF. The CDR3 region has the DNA TGCGCCAGCAGCCAAGAAAGGACGGGAGTAATGGGTGAGCAGTACTTC.